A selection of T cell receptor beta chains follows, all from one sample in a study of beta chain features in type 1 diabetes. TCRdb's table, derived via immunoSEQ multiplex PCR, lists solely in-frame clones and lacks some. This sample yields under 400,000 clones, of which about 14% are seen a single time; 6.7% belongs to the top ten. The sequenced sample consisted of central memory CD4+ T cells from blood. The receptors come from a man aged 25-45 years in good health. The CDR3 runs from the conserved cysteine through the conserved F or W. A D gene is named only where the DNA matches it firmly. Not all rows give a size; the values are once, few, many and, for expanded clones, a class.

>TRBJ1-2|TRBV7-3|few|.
TGTGCCAGCAGCTTACAGGGAGAGCAGGGCGGCTACACCTTC
CASSLQGEQGGYTF
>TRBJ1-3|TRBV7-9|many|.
TGTGCCAGCAGCGTAAGTGGAGACTCTGGAAACACCATATATTTT
CASSVSGDSGNTIYF
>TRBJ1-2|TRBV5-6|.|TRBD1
TGTGCCAGCAGCAGAGGAGGACAGGGGATTACTGGCTACACCTTC
CASSRGGQGITGYTF
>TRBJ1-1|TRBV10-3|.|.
TGTGCCATCACCGTGGACAGGAACACTGAAGCTTTCTTT
CAITVDRNTEAFF
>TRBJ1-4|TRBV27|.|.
TGTGCCAGCAACCTTTCTGGGGGGCGGAGTGAAAAACTGTTTTTT
CASNLSGGRSEKLFF
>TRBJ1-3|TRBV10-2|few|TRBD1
TGCGCCAGCACCGACAGGGGGAATGGAAACACCATATATTTT
CASTDRGNGNTIYF
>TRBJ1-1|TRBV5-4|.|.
TGTGCCAGCAGCGCGGGGGTGAGGGACACTGAAGCTTTCTTT
CASSAGVRDTEAFF
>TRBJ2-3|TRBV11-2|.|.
TGTGCCAGCAGCTTAGAGTTGAGCAGACCCACAGATACGCAGTATTTT
CASSLELSRPTDTQYF
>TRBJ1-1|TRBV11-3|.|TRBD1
TGTGCCAGCAGCTTAGACGGCAGGGGGCATGAAGCTTTCTTT
CASSLDGRGHEAFF
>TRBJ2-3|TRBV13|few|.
TGTGCCAGCAGCACCCTAGCGCGGCTTAGCACAGATACGCAGTATTTT
CASSTLARLSTDTQYF
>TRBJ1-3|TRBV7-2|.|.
TGTGCCAGCAGCCCAGGGGTCCCCGGAAACACCATATATTTT
CASSPGVPGNTIYF
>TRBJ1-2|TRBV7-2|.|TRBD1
TGTGCCAGCAGCCCAAGGGACAGGGGAGGCGCTGCCTTC
CASSPRDRGGAAF
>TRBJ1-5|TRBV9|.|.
TGTGCCAGCAGCGTAGGGGGGTCTAGCAATCAGCCCCAGCATTTT
CASSVGGSSNQPQHF
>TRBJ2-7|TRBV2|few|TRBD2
TGTGCCAGCAGTGAACGGACTAGCGGGGTTACCTACGAGCAGTACTTC
CASSERTSGVTYEQYF
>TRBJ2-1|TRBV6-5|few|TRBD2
TGTGCCAGCAGCCCAAAGGGGCTAGCGGGAGTGGGGCAGTTCTTC
CASSPKGLAGVGQFF
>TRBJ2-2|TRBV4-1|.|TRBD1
TGCGCCAGCAGCCAACGGACAGGGGGCCTCGGTAGCGGGGAGCTGTTTTTT
CASSQRTGGLGSGELFF
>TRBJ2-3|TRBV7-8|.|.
TGTGCCAGCAGCTTAGGGAATGGTGATACGCAGTATTTT
CASSLGNGDTQYF